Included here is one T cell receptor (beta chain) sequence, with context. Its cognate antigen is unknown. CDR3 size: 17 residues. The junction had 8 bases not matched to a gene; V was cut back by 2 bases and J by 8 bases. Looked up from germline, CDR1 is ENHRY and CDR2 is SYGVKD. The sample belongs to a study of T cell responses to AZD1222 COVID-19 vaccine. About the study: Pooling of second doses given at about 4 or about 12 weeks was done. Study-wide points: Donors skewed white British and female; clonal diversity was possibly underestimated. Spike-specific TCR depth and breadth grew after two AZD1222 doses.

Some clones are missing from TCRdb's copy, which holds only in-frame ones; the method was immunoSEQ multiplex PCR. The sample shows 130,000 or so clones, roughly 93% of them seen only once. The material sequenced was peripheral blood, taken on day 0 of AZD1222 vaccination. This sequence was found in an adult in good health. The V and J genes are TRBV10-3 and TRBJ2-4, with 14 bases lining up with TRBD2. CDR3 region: CAISEATSGGARDIQYF. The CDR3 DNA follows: TGTGCCATCAGTGAGGCGACTAGCGGGGGGGCGAGAGACATTCAGTACTTC.